This TCR beta chain was documented in a study of metastatic and nonmetastatic thyroid tumors. Thyroid surgery was performed in patients who had received no treatment beforehand. Ten or more counts support this clone. MiXCR was used by TCRdb to re-call the PCR reads. The table includes around 19,000 clones, 30% to 35% detected once. CDR1 LGHNA and CDR2 YNFKEQ come from the germline V gene. The V gene lost 1 base and the J gene lost 5 bases, with 14 bases spanning the gap. The CDR3 loop spans 15 amino acids. This clonotype was sampled from a male donor with papillary thyroid cancer or a benign thyroid nodule (not recorded which). Some clones in this sample may be carry-over from other donors' samples. This chain links TRBV4-2 with TRBJ2-5; D gene uncertain. Sequenced input: tumor tissue. CDR3 residues: CASSQGSLFGETQYF. CDR3 sequence (DNA): TGTGCCAGCAGCCAAGGGTCCCTCTTTGGGGAGACCCAGTACTTC.